The 20 T cell receptor beta chains below come from one sample, sequenced in a study of beta chain features in type 1 diabetes. Study findings and constraints: Shortening of TCRB CDR3s, moderate but significant, appeared in all four CD4+ subsets of Type 1 diabetes patients.

For these receptors, no antigen is known. Of the isolated RNA, all was reverse transcribed, and so the sequenced material was expressed TCRB transcripts. Method: immunoSEQ multiplex PCR; TCRdb's copy keeps in-frame clones and lacks some. The table records about 700,000 clones, 13% of them present only once. Material for sequencing was naive CD4+ T cells from blood. Source of these receptors: a man aged 18 to 29 with type 1 diabetes.

The rearrangement joins TRBV4-1 to TRBJ2-7; 9 bases fit TRBD1. Per the germline V gene, CDR1 is MGHRA and CDR2 is YSYEKL. Trimming cost V 3 bases and J 7 bases; bases outside gene matches: 10. This CDR3 has 15 amino acids. This CDR3 is CASSQAPGTGREQYF. The CDR3 DNA reads as TGCGCCAGCAGCCAGGCCCCCGGGACAGGGCGGGAGCAGTACTTC.

This chain uses TRBV30 with TRBJ2-5; possibly TRBD2 for D (6 bases). The V end lost 8 bases, the J end lost 1 base, and 8 bases lay between the germline ends. The CDR3 length is 11 residues. From germline, CDR1 is GTSNPN and CDR2 SVGIG (reference sequence). The CDR3 DNA is TGTGCCGGCGGGGTCCAAGAGACCCAGTACTTC. Translation gives CAGGVQETQYF.

The chain has TRBV27 and TRBJ2-1; the D is unclear. The ends were cut back, 2 bases at V and 10 bases at J, with 12 bases in the middle. In germline, CDR1 is MNHEY, CDR2 SMNVEV (reference sequence). The CDR3 is made up of 13 amino acids. CDR3 coding DNA: TGTGCCAGCAGTTTAATCGGCCCTGGGGAGCAGTTCTTC. Translated, it gives CASSLIGPGEQFF.

This clone has a handful of counts. The CDR3 nucleotides read TGTGCCATCAGGGGACTAGTTTCATCCCATGTGTCCGGGGAGCTGTTTTTT. Amino acid sequence: CAIRGLVSSHVSGELFF. The rearrangement joins TRBV10-3 to TRBJ2-2, with 8 bases lining up with TRBD2. Unmatched junction bases numbered 15, after V lost 6 bases and J lost 6 bases. The CDR3 consists of 17 residues. From germline, CDR1 is ENHRY and CDR2 SYGVKD.

V usage is TRBV30 and J usage is TRBJ2-1; D is possibly TRBD2 (6 bases). Germline CDR1 and CDR2: GTSNPN and SVGIG (reference sequence). The CDR3 has 15 amino acids. The V and J ends lost 5 bases and 2 bases respectively, with 16 bases between them. CDR3 amino acids: CAWRNREKAYNEQFF. CDR3 nucleotides: TGTGCCTGGCGCAACCGGGAGAAAGCCTACAATGAGCAGTTCTTC.

This clone was recorded a few times. This chain uses TRBV19 with TRBJ1-2; D perhaps matches TRBD1 (5 bases). V shed 6 bases and J shed 3 bases, with 14 bases lying between them. This CDR3 is built from 14 residues. CDR1 is LNHDA and CDR2 is SQIVND in the germline V gene (reference sequence). In DNA, the CDR3 is TGTGCCAGTAGAATGGAAGGAGGGGACTATGGCTACACCTTC. This translates into CASRMEGGDYGYTF.

Details on this clone: One end of the junction fails to match germline, which may point to a read error. The chain has TRBV19 and TRBJ2-3; no reliable D call. The CDR3 consists of 14 residues. The germline CDR1 and CDR2 sequences are LNHDA and SQIVND (reference sequence). CDR3 sequence reads: CASRIDGSTDTQYF. DNA of the CDR3: TGTGCCAGTAGAATAGACGGGTCCACAGATACGCAGTATTTT.

V and J are TRBV6-1 and TRBJ2-5; 11 bases line up with TRBD2. Germline V CDR1 and CDR2: MNHNS, SASEGT. Trimming at V came to 6 bases and at J to 3 bases, leaving 6 bases not matched to a gene. This CDR3 region has 15 residues. The CDR3 DNA is TGTGCCAGCAGATTGGGACTAGCGGACAAAGAGACCCAGTACTTC. It translates to CASRLGLADKETQYF.

There are a few counts of this clone. J is TRBJ2-6 and V is TRBV5-1; 11 nucleotides align to TRBD1. V lost 2 bases to trimming and J lost 0 bases; unmatched junction nucleotides: 10. This CDR3 spans 20 amino acids. Germline assignment: CDR1 SGHRS and CDR2 YFSETQ. The CDR3 is CASSLEIGTGGHSGANVLTF. In DNA, the CDR3 is TGCGCCAGCAGCTTAGAGATTGGGACAGGGGGACACTCTGGGGCCAACGTCCTGACTTTC. Using reference TRBV5-1 and TRBJ2-6 for the parts outside the CDR3, the full variable domain is KAGVTQTPRYLIKTRGQQVTLSCSPISGHRSVSWYQQTPGQGLQFLFEYFSETQRNKGNFPGRFSGRQFSNSRSEMNVSTLELGDSALYLCASSLEIGTGGHSGANVLTFGAGSRLTVL.

V and J are TRBV2 and TRBJ2-5; 10 bases are a match to TRBD1. The V gene's germline CDR1 is SNHLY and CDR2 FYNNEI. J lost 2 bases, V lost 8 bases, and 8 bases had no gene match. The CDR3 is made up of 15 amino acids. CDR3 residues: CASPKQDRGQETQYF. CDR3 sequence (DNA): TGTGCCAGCCCTAAGCAGGACAGGGGGCAAGAGACCCAGTACTTC.

The chain has TRBV5-4 and TRBJ2-3; TRBD1 agrees at 8 bases. Trimming cost V 5 bases and J 4 bases; bases outside gene matches: 9. The germline gives CDR1 SGHNT, CDR2 YYREEE (reference sequence). The CDR3 runs to 15 residues. The CDR3 DNA follows: TGTGCCAGCAGGGGAGGACAGGGAACCCCAGATACGCAGTATTTT. It yields the protein CASRGGQGTPDTQYF.

The chain recombines TRBV4-2 with TRBJ2-1, with D tentatively TRBD2 (6 bases). The CDR3 has 17 amino acids. V was shortened by 0 bases and J by 2 bases, with 14 bases between the two germline ends. Germline CDR1 reads LGHNA; CDR2 reads YNFKEQ. The CDR3 region has the DNA TGTGCCAGCAGCCAAGAATGGGTAGGCGGGGCCTACAATGAGCAGTTCTTC. Its translation: CASSQEWVGGAYNEQFF.

The chain carries TRBV5-4 and TRBJ1-1, with 7 bases aligning to TRBD1. Germline V gene sequence: CDR1 SGHNT, CDR2 YYREEE (reference sequence). V was clipped by 3 bases and J by 0 bases; unmatched bases: 5. This CDR3 is 15 amino acids long. In DNA, the CDR3 is TGTGCCAGCAGCTCATCCGGGACAGTGAACACTGAAGCTTTCTTT. Translation: CASSSSGTVNTEAFF.

The V gene is TRBV7-8, the J gene TRBJ2-7; D may be TRBD1 (5 bases). The ends were cut back, 5 bases at V and 1 base at J, with 15 bases in the middle. The CDR3 covers 15 residues. CDR1 SGHVS and CDR2 FQNEAQ come from the germline V gene. The CDR3 region is CASSQIQATSYEQYF. The CDR3 nucleotides are TGTGCCAGCAGCCAAATACAGGCTACATCCTACGAGCAGTACTTC.

This clone has only a few counts. This rearrangement joins TRBV28 to TRBJ2-7, with 8 bases aligning to TRBD1. Germline V gene data show CDR1 as MDHEN and CDR2 as SYDVKM. J lost 5 bases, V lost 4 bases, and 10 bases had no gene match. This CDR3 is 15 amino acids long. The CDR3 here is CASSSGQGAFHEQYF. In DNA form, the CDR3 reads TGTGCCAGCAGTTCCGGACAGGGCGCCTTCCACGAGCAGTACTTC. Complete variable domain (other parts from reference TRBV28 and TRBJ2-7): DVKVTQSSRYLVKRTGEKVFLECVQDMDHENMFWYRQDPGLGLRLIYFSYDVKMKEKGDIPEGYSVSREKKERFSLILESASTNQTSMYLCASSSGQGAFHEQYFGPGTRLTVT.

This clone has more than one count but fewer than ten. The chain has TRBV25-1 and TRBJ2-7; D may be TRBD1 (5 bases). Germline loops: CDR1 MGHDK, CDR2 SYGVNS. CDR3 length: 13 residues. Trimming shortened V by 3 bases and J by 4 bases, and 10 bases separated the two germline ends. CDR3 protein: CASSDAGMYEQYF. The CDR3 bases are TGTGCCAGCAGTGACGCAGGGATGTACGAGCAGTACTTC.

This clone was found a few times. This sequence joins TRBV7-6 and TRBJ2-7; 8 nucleotides line up with TRBD1. Germline V CDR1 and CDR2: SGHVS, FNYEAQ. The CDR3 contains 13 residues. V lost 7 bases, J lost 6 bases, and 8 bases stayed unmatched. Written as DNA, the CDR3 is TGTGCCAGCAAAGGCCAGGGGGCGGTCGAGCAGTACTTC. As protein: CASKGQGAVEQYF.

This clone was counted a few times. This chain joins TRBV6-6 and TRBJ2-5; possibly TRBD1 or TRBD2 for D (5 bases each). Germline assignment: CDR1 MNHNY and CDR2 SVGAGI (reference sequence). The CDR3 consists of 15 residues. The germline V and J ends were trimmed by 5 bases and 5 bases, with 18 bases remaining between them. The CDR3 sequence is CASSHAKGSEETQYF. The CDR3 DNA is TGTGCCAGCAGTCACGCCAAGGGGAGCGAGGAGACCCAGTACTTC.

This chain joins TRBV14 and TRBJ1-3, with D maybe TRBD1 (6 bases). There are 15 residues in the CDR3. Per the germline V gene, CDR1 is SGHDN and CDR2 is FVKESK. V lost 8 bases to trimming and J lost 1 base, with 15 bases between them. CDR3 region: CASSPAGDSGNTIYF. The CDR3 DNA sequence: TGTGCCAGCTCCCCTGCAGGGGATTCTGGAAACACCATATATTTT.

V usage is TRBV30 and J usage is TRBJ2-7; TRBD2 is a possible D gene (5 bases). The V end lost 7 bases, the J end lost 2 bases, and 6 bases lay between the germline ends. The CDR3 is made up of 10 amino acids. Germline V gives CDR1 GTSNPN, CDR2 SVGIG (reference sequence). The CDR3 spells CASGTYEQYF. DNA for the CDR3: TGTGCCTCCGGGACCTACGAGCAGTACTTC.